This TCR beta chain was recorded in a study of CXCR3-negative and CXCR3-positive naive CD8 T cells. To note about this clonotype: The antigen remains unidentified.

Study-wide findings and caveats: Whereas both naive subsets had comparably high diversity, memory CD8+ cells had much lower diversity. Comparison of naive subsets found surface CD5 to be comparable, and TCR strength was inferred on the basis of TRB CDR3 properties.

UMI-labeled 5' RACE yielded the TRB cDNA libraries. TCRdb re-called the 5' RACE reads and shows each CDR3 protein once, DNA omitted. In total, the table holds 75,000 to 100,000 distinct CDR3 sequences. The CDR3 is made up of 13 amino acids. From germline, CDR1 is SGHRS and CDR2 YFSETQ. The chain combines TRBV5-1 with TRBJ2-7; as DNA is missing, the TRBD1 call by TCRdb cannot be tested. This TCR derives from a human donor in good health. Some clones in this sample may be carry-over from other donors' samples. Specimen: naive CXCR3- CD8+ T cells from blood. Subset defined: CD45RO-CCR7+CD27+CD95- naive CD8+ T cells lacking CXCR3 (TNR3-). The CDR3 here is CASSRTERYEQYF. The variable domain in full, with the rest retrieved from reference TRBV5-1 and TRBJ2-7, is KAGVTQTPRYLIKTRGQQVTLSCSPISGHRSVSWYQQTPGQGLQFLFEYFSETQRNKGNFPGRFSGRQFSNSRSEMNVSTLELGDSALYLCASSRTERYEQYFGPGTRLTVT.